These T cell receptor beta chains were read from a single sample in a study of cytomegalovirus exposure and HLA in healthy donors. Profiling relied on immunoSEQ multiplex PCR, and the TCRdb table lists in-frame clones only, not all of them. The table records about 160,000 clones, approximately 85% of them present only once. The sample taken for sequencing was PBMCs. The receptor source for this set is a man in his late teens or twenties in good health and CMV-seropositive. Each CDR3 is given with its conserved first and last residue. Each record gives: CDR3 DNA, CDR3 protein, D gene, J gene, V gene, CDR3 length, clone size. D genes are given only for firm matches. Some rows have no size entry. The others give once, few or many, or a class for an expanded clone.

TGTGCCAGCAGCTTAGGTCAGGGGTTCGAGCAGTACTTC CASSLGQGFEQYF - TRBJ2-7 TRBV7-8 13 -
TGCGCCAGCAGAAGGACAGACTTGAACACTGAAGCTTTCTTT CASRRTDLNTEAFF - TRBJ1-1 TRBV5-1 14 -
TGCGCCAGCAGCCAAGATCACTCTGGAGGGACCTGGGGCACCGGGGAGCTGTTTTTT CASSQDHSGGTWGTGELFF - TRBJ2-2 TRBV4-1 19 -
TGCGCCAGCAGCCCAGGACAGGGCCCTAATGAAAAACTGTTTTTT CASSPGQGPNEKLFF TRBD1 TRBJ1-4 TRBV5-5 15 few
TGTGCCAGCAGGACTCATACTAGCGGGGGGGCAATAAAGGCAGATACGCAGTATTTT CASRTHTSGGAIKADTQYF TRBD2 TRBJ2-3 TRBV27 19 -
TGTGCCAGCAGCCCGGACAGGAACTATGGCTACACCTTC CASSPDRNYGYTF TRBD1 TRBJ1-2 TRBV9 13 -
TGTGCCTGGGGGACAGAGAAAGTTGGTGGCTACACCTTC CAWGTEKVGGYTF TRBD1 TRBJ1-2 TRBV30 13 -
TGTGCCAGCAGCTTGGGCGAGAACACTGAAGCTTTCTTT CASSLGENTEAFF - TRBJ1-1 TRBV5-5 13 -
TGTGCCAGCAGTTTGGTTGCCGGGGGAGCCGAGCAGTACTTC CASSLVAGGAEQYF - TRBJ2-7 TRBV6-5 14 -
TGCGCCAGCAGCTTGGGATCACAGGGAAGCTATGGCTACACCTTC CASSLGSQGSYGYTF - TRBJ1-2 TRBV5-1 15 -
TGTGCCAGCAGCGCTCGGACAGGGGACCACGAGCAGTACTTC CASSARTGDHEQYF TRBD1 TRBJ2-7 TRBV9 14 -
TGTGCCAGCAGCCCCAAACAGGGGGTAGATGAAAAACTGTTTTTT CASSPKQGVDEKLFF TRBD1 TRBJ1-4 TRBV4-2 15 -
TGCGCCAGCAAGTGGGATTCGTTAGGGGGGGCCCGTGAGACCCAGTACTTC CASKWDSLGGARETQYF - TRBJ2-5 TRBV5-1 17 -
TGTGCCAGCAGCTTACCGACAGGGGGGTGGTCACCCCTCCACTTT CASSLPTGGWSPLHF TRBD1 TRBJ1-6 TRBV11-2 15 -
TGTGCCAGCAGCTTGAGAACAGGGTACCAAGAGACCCAGTACTTC CASSLRTGYQETQYF - TRBJ2-5 TRBV7-2 15 -
TGTGCTGGGAAGGGGGACCTGAACACTGAAGCTTTCTTT CAGKGDLNTEAFF - TRBJ1-1 TRBV12-5 13 -
TGTGCCATCAAGGGGGCCGGAGCAGATACGCAGTATTTT CAIKGAGADTQYF TRBD1 TRBJ2-3 TRBV10-3 13 -
TGTGCCAGCAGCCGAGGGGGCGCGAGCAATCAGCCCCAGCATTTT CASSRGGASNQPQHF TRBD1 TRBJ1-5 TRBV27 15 -
TGTGCCAGCAGCACGGGGATGTACAGCTACAATGAGCAGTTCTTC CASSTGMYSYNEQFF - TRBJ2-1 TRBV7-9 15 -
TGTGCCAGCAGCGGGGGAGTAACGGAGACCCAGTACTTC CASSGGVTETQYF - TRBJ2-5 TRBV9 13 -
TGTGCCAGCAGCGGAATGGACAGGGGGCGAGGAGAAAAACTGTTTTTT CASSGMDRGRGEKLFF TRBD1 TRBJ1-4 TRBV9 16 -
TGCGCCAGCAGCTTGACAGGGGACGGATCTAATGAAAAACTGTTTTTT CASSLTGDGSNEKLFF TRBD1 TRBJ1-4 TRBV5-1 16 -
TGTGCCAGCAGCTTAGTTCCAGGTTACGGAAACACCATATATTTT CASSLVPGYGNTIYF - TRBJ1-3 TRBV11-3 15 -
TGTGCCAGCAGCCCCCAGGGCCAGCCCTATGAAAAACTGTTTTTT CASSPQGQPYEKLFF - TRBJ1-4 TRBV11-2 15 -
TGTGCCAGCAGCCAAGGGACAATAGATGAGCAGTTCTTC CASSQGTIDEQFF - TRBJ2-1 TRBV14 13 -
TGTGCCAGCAGCCTACGGACAGGTATGAACACTGAAGCTTTCTTT CASSLRTGMNTEAFF TRBD1 TRBJ1-1 TRBV7-9 15 -
TGTGCCAGCAGCTTACACTCTAACTATGGCTACACCTTC CASSLHSNYGYTF - TRBJ1-2 TRBV13 13 -
TGTGCCACCAGCAGAGATCTAGAAGGGGGAGGAAACACCATATATTTT CATSRDLEGGGNTIYF - TRBJ1-3 TRBV15 16 -
TGTGCCAGCAGTGTATTGCCAGGGTCCAATCAGCCCCAGCATTTT CASSVLPGSNQPQHF - TRBJ1-5 TRBV2 15 few
TGCGCCAGCAGCACCGGGACTAGCGGGGGGAGCTCCTACAATGAGCAGTTCTTC CASSTGTSGGSSYNEQFF TRBD2 TRBJ2-1 TRBV4-3 18 once
TGCGCCAGCAGCTTTTCGGGACTAGACACCGGGGAGCTGTTTTTT CASSFSGLDTGELFF TRBD2 TRBJ2-2 TRBV5-1 15 -
TGTGCCAGCAGCTTGGCCGGGTCTAGCGGGTGGGAGCTGTTTTTT CASSLAGSSGWELFF TRBD2 TRBJ2-2 TRBV5-5 15 -
TGTGCCAGCAGCTCAGGGACAGGGGTTAAATTCTTC CASSSGTGVKFF TRBD1 TRBJ2-1 TRBV5-6 12 -
TGTGCCAGCAGCTTACCCCCATCCCTAGCGGGCACAGATACGCAGTATTTT CASSLPPSLAGTDTQYF TRBD2 TRBJ2-3 TRBV7-9 17 -
TGTGCCAGCAGCTTGGGACATCTGTCTGGAAACACCATATATTTT CASSLGHLSGNTIYF - TRBJ1-3 TRBV5-6 15 -
TGTGCCAGCGAAGAGAGCACCGGGGAGCTGTTTTTT CASEESTGELFF - TRBJ2-2 TRBV6-1 12 -
TGTGCCAGCAGCTTAGAGTCAGGGAACACCGGGGAGCTGTTTTTT CASSLESGNTGELFF - TRBJ2-2 TRBV7-2 15 -
TGTGCCAGCAGCGGGGGGGTCGGGGAGCTCCGACCCTACGAGCAGTACTTC CASSGGVGELRPYEQYF TRBD2 TRBJ2-7 TRBV5-6 17 -
TGTGCCAGCAGCTTAGGTGTCTTTGGGGGGGACACTGAAGCTTTCTTT CASSLGVFGGDTEAFF - TRBJ1-1 TRBV11-2 16 few
TGTGCCAGCAGCTTAGCGCTAGGGGGTTTAACCGGGGAGCTGTTTTTT CASSLALGGLTGELFF - TRBJ2-2 TRBV7-2 16 -
TGTGCCAGCAGTTCTCGGGAGAATCAGCCCCAGCATTTT CASSSRENQPQHF - TRBJ1-5 TRBV27 13 -
TGTGCCAGCAGTCCCCAGGGTAGCACTGAAGCTTTCTTT CASSPQGSTEAFF - TRBJ1-1 TRBV6-1 13 -
TGTGCCAGCAGCCCCCGAACCCTAGCGGGGGCCTACAATGAGCAGTTCTTC CASSPRTLAGAYNEQFF TRBD2 TRBJ2-1 TRBV9 17 -
TGTGCCAGCAGCGAGAGGACTAGCGGGGGGTTAAACATTCAGTACTTC CASSERTSGGLNIQYF TRBD2 TRBJ2-4 TRBV9 16 -
TGCGCCAGCAGGGCAGGGGGCAGCACCTACGAGCAGTACTTC CASRAGGSTYEQYF TRBD1 TRBJ2-7 TRBV5-1 14 -
TGTGCCAGCAGGAGGGGACAGGGAGAAGGGCAGCCCCAGCATTTT CASRRGQGEGQPQHF TRBD1 TRBJ1-5 TRBV2 15 -
TGCGCCAGCAGCCGTAAGCGGGGGGCCGGAGATACGCAGTATTTT CASSRKRGAGDTQYF TRBD2 TRBJ2-3 TRBV4-1 15 -
TGTGCCAGCAGGGAAGCCGGGACTATGTCTGTGACCCAGTACTTC CASREAGTMSVTQYF TRBD2 TRBJ2-5 TRBV7-2 15 -
TGTGCCAGCAGCCTCCACATGAACACTGAAGCTTTCTTT CASSLHMNTEAFF - TRBJ1-1 TRBV7-3 13 -